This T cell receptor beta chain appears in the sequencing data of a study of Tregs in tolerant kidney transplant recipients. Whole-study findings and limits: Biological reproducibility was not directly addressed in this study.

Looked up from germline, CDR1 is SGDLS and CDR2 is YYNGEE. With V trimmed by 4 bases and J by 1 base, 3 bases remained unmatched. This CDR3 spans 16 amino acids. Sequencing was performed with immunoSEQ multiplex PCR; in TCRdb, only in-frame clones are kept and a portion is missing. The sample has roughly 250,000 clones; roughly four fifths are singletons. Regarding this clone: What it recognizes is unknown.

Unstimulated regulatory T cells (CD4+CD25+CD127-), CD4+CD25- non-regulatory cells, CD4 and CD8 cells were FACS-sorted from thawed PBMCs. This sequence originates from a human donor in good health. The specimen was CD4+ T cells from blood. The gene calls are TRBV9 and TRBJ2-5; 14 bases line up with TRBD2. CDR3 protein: CASSLGLAGGQETQYF. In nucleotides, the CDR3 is TGTGCCAGCAGCCTAGGACTAGCGGGGGGCCAAGAGACCCAGTACTTC.